The next 32 T cell receptor beta chains were all read from a single sample in a study of blood T cell repertoires in COVID-19. Produced via immunoSEQ multiplex PCR; TCRdb's table is partial and in-frame only. The table has fewer than 110,000 clones, around 85% seen once; the top ten hold around 2%. The sample taken for sequencing was peripheral blood. The receptors here all came from a woman aged 70-85 years with active or convalescent COVID-19.

The chain joins TRBV7-8 to TRBJ1-4; perhaps TRBD1 as D (5 bases). The V and J ends lost 3 bases and 3 bases respectively, with 11 bases between them. CDR1 and CDR2 (germline): SGHVS, FQNEAQ. The CDR3 is 15 residues long. The chain's CDR3 is CASSFRPGSNEKLFF. Written as DNA, the CDR3 is TGTGCCAGCAGCTTCCGGCCAGGGTCTAATGAAAAACTGTTTTTT. The full variable domain, its missing parts supplied by reference TRBV7-8 and TRBJ1-4, is GAGVSQSPRYKVAKRGQDVALRCDPISGHVSLFWYQQALGQGPEFLTYFQNEAQLDKSGLPSDRFFAERPEGSVSTLKIQRTQQEDSAVYLCASSFRPGSNEKLFFGSGTQLSVL.

The chain recombines TRBV10-3 with TRBJ1-2, with TRBD1 matching 7 bases. The junction had 11 bases not matched to a gene; V was cut back by 9 bases and J by 7 bases. There are 13 residues in the CDR3. The germline V gene encodes CDR1 ENHRY and CDR2 SYGVKD. CDR3 in DNA: TGTGCCATTCGGCAGGGGGAGTGGTCTGGCTACACCTTC. Translating it yields CAIRQGEWSGYTF.

V usage is TRBV19 and J usage is TRBJ2-2; TRBD2 matches at 11 bases. The germline gives CDR1 LNHDA, CDR2 SQIVND (reference sequence). V shed 8 bases, J shed 7 bases, and the junction held 12 bases outside the gene matches. The length of the CDR3 is 16 residues. CDR3 in amino acids: CASSAETSGVVGELFF. DNA of the CDR3: TGTGCCAGTTCTGCCGAGACTAGCGGGGTGGTCGGGGAGCTGTTTTTT.

J is TRBJ2-7 and V is TRBV6-5, with TRBD2 identical over 7 bases. V shed 6 bases and J 2 bases; nucleotides not matched to a gene: 4. Germline V gene data show CDR1 as MNHEY and CDR2 as SVGAGI. CDR3 length equals 13 residues. The CDR3 nucleotides read TGTGCCAGCAGAAACCGGGGGGCCTACGAGCAGTACTTC. Protein: CASRNRGAYEQYF.

The genes are TRBV7-2 and TRBJ1-2, with TRBD1 identical over 7 bases. CDR1 is SGHTA and CDR2 is FQGNSA in the germline V gene. The CDR3 totals 14 residues. With V trimmed by 5 bases and J by 6 bases, 9 bases remained unmatched. CDR3 sequence: CASSAAGTAHGYTF. CDR3 sequence (DNA): TGTGCCAGCAGCGCCGCCGGGACAGCACATGGCTACACCTTC. Full variable domain (missing parts from reference TRBV7-2 and TRBJ1-2): GAGVSQSPSNKVTEKGKDVELRCDPISGHTALYWYRQSLGQGLEFLIYFQGNSAPDKSGLPSDRFSAERTGGSVSTLTIQRTQQEDSAVYLCASSAAGTAHGYTFGSGTRLTVV.

The CDR3 DNA is TGTGCCAGCAACTTGGCTGGGACAGGCCCTAACTATGGCTACACCTTC. This sequence encodes CASNLAGTGPNYGYTF. V gene TRBV7-9 combines with J gene TRBJ1-2; TRBD1 agrees at 8 bases. Germline V lookup: CDR1 SEHNR, CDR2 FQNEAQ (reference sequence). The V gene end was trimmed by 7 bases and the J gene end by 0 bases; junction bases not matched to a gene: 10. This CDR3 is built from 16 residues. The full variable domain, its missing parts supplied by reference TRBV7-9 and TRBJ1-2, is DTGVSQNPRHKITKRGQNVTFRCDPISEHNRLYWYRQTLGQGPEFLTYFQNEAQLEKSRLLSDRFSAERPKGSFSTLEIQRTEQGDSAMYLCASNLAGTGPNYGYTFGSGTRLTVV.

This chain joins TRBV11-2 and TRBJ2-2; TRBD2 agrees at 11 bases. Looked up from germline, CDR1 is SGHAT and CDR2 is FQNNGV. With V trimmed by 5 bases and J by 4 bases, 9 bases remained unmatched. The CDR3 covers 17 residues. This chain's CDR3 is CASSIAGGPRGTGELFF. DNA for the CDR3: TGTGCCAGCAGCATAGCGGGGGGGCCAAGGGGCACCGGGGAGCTGTTTTTT.

V and J are TRBV5-1 and TRBJ2-7; 12 bases match TRBD2. Germline V gene data show CDR1 as SGHRS and CDR2 as YFSETQ. This CDR3 has 16 amino acids. The trim removed 4 bases at V and 4 bases at J, leaving 9 bases unmatched. The CDR3 is CASSRNLLAGGYEQYF. The CDR3 DNA follows: TGCGCCAGCAGCAGGAACCTACTAGCGGGGGGTTACGAGCAGTACTTC. The full variable domain, rest sourced from reference TRBV5-1 and TRBJ2-7, is KAGVTQTPRYLIKTRGQQVTLSCSPISGHRSVSWYQQTPGQGLQFLFEYFSETQRNKGNFPGRFSGRQFSNSRSEMNVSTLELGDSALYLCASSRNLLAGGYEQYFGPGTRLTVT.

The J gene is TRBJ1-4, the V gene TRBV16; no definite D call. Per germline, CDR1 KGHSY and CDR2 FQNENV. Trimming pared 2 bases from V and 0 bases from J, leaving 7 bases between. This CDR3 has 15 residues. The CDR3 region is CASSQRTATNEKLFF. The CDR3 DNA reads TGTGCCAGCAGCCAAAGAACAGCAACTAATGAAAAACTGTTTTTT. Using reference TRBV16 and TRBJ1-4 for the parts outside the CDR3, the full variable domain is GEEVAQTPKHLVRGEGQKAKLYCAPIKGHSYVFWYQQVLKNEFKFLISFQNENVFDETGMPKERFSAKCLPNSPCSLEIQATKLEDSAVYFCASSQRTATNEKLFFGSGTQLSVL.

This chain links TRBV15 with TRBJ1-6; unclear D gene. Germline CDR1 LNHNV, CDR2 YYDKDF (reference sequence). The CDR3 has 14 amino acids. Trimming removed 0 bases from V and 8 bases from J, with 8 bases in between. The CDR3 sequence is CATSRDSRDSPLHF. CDR3 nucleotide sequence: TGTGCCACCAGCAGAGATTCGCGGGATTCACCCCTCCACTTT.

This chain connects TRBV27 to TRBJ2-3, with 9 bases lining up with TRBD1. This CDR3 has 16 amino acids. Per germline, CDR1 MNHEY and CDR2 SMNVEV (reference sequence). After removal of 4 bases from V and 6 bases from J, the junction contained 11 bases not matched to a gene. CDR3 nucleotides: TGTGCCAGCAGTTCCTTGGGGACAGGGTCGGGGGATACGCAGTATTTT. It specifies CASSSLGTGSGDTQYF.

The chain joins TRBV4-2 to TRBJ1-4, with TRBD1 identical over 8 bases. The CDR3 totals 16 residues. Germline V gene data show CDR1 as LGHNA and CDR2 as YNFKEQ. The trim removed 2 bases at V and 3 bases at J, leaving 5 bases unmatched. The DNA for the CDR3 is TGTGCCAGCAGCCAACCCCAGGGGGCGGCTAATGAAAAACTGTTTTTT. Protein sequence: CASSQPQGAANEKLFF.

The J gene is TRBJ1-3, the V gene TRBV12-1. TRBV12-1 has pseudogene status. The CDR3 has 20 residues. CDR3 nucleotide sequence: TGTGCCAGCAGCCTCCGATCAGTAACTCGGGCTAGGAGGTCTGGAAACACCATATATTTT. Protein sequence: CASSLRSVTRARRSGNTIYF.

The V and J genes are TRBV14 and TRBJ2-7; D is uncertain. Germline values: CDR1 SGHDN, CDR2 FVKESK. The CDR3 sequence is 15 residues long. With 2 bases removed from V and 4 bases from J, the gap between germline ends came to 15 bases. The CDR3 reads CASSQLVSPPYEQYF. The CDR3 DNA follows: TGTGCCAGCAGCCAATTAGTCTCGCCACCGTACGAGCAGTACTTC. Filled out from reference TRBV14 and TRBJ2-7, the complete variable domain reads EAGVTQFPSHSVIEKGQTVTLRCDPISGHDNLYWYRRVMGKEIKFLLHFVKESKQDESGMPNNRFLAERTGGTYSTLKVQPAELEDSGVYFCASSQLVSPPYEQYFGPGTRLTVT.

This chain links TRBV4-3 with TRBJ2-3; TRBD2 agrees at 9 bases. The CDR3 totals 16 residues. In germline, CDR1 is LGHNA, CDR2 YSLEER. V shed 4 bases, J shed 2 bases, and the junction held 7 bases outside the gene matches. CDR3 region: CASSRAGGQLTDTQYF. The CDR3 nucleotides read TGCGCCAGCAGCCGCGCGGGGGGGCAACTCACAGATACGCAGTATTTT.

V usage is TRBV6-2 or TRBV6-3 and J usage is TRBJ1-5; D unresolved. Trimming pared 6 bases from V and 2 bases from J, leaving 14 bases between. The length of the CDR3 is 15 residues. In germline, CDR1 is MNHEY, CDR2 SVGEGT. The CDR3 coding sequence is TGTGCCAGCAGCCGGACTCCCCATGGCAATCAGCCCCAGCATTTT. Translation: CASSRTPHGNQPQHF.

This rearrangement joins TRBV5-1 to TRBJ2-4; D might be TRBD2 (5 bases). The length of the CDR3 is 16 residues. The germline gives CDR1 SGHRS, CDR2 YFSETQ. Trimming removed 3 bases at V and 8 bases at J, with 21 bases between. The CDR3 reads CASSSLPTRGSDIQYF. The CDR3 DNA reads TGCGCCAGCAGCTCTCTCCCGACCCGGGGTTCGGACATTCAGTACTTC.

This chain links TRBV18 with TRBJ2-7, with a tentative D call TRBD1 (6 bases). The germline V gene encodes CDR1 KGHSH and CDR2 LQKENI. This CDR3 comprises 14 residues. Trimming cost V 3 bases and J 0 bases, with 9 bases left between them. CDR3 sequence reads: CASSPSGVSYEQYF. For the CDR3, the DNA is TGTGCCAGCTCACCTTCAGGGGTCTCCTACGAGCAGTACTTC.

The chain has TRBV10-3 and TRBJ2-7; 8 bases are a match to TRBD1. Per germline, CDR1 ENHRY and CDR2 SYGVKD. V shed 7 bases, J shed 1 base, and the junction held 6 bases outside the gene matches. The CDR3 totals 14 residues. CDR3 in amino acids: CAITTDRGSYEQYF. For the CDR3, the DNA is TGTGCCATCACGACCGACAGGGGATCCTACGAGCAGTACTTC.

This chain connects TRBV5-4 to TRBJ1-4; possibly TRBD1 for D (6 bases). With 4 bases removed from V and 0 bases from J, the gap between germline ends came to 10 bases. There are 15 residues in the CDR3. From germline, CDR1 is SGHNT and CDR2 YYREEE (reference sequence). The CDR3: CASSPDSSTNEKLFF. As DNA, the CDR3 is TGTGCCAGCAGCCCGGACAGTTCAACTAATGAAAAACTGTTTTTT.

The rearrangement links TRBV5-4 to TRBJ1-2, with 7 bases aligning to TRBD1. V trimming: 3 bases; J trimming: 2 bases; junction bases outside the gene matches: 7. Germline CDR1 and CDR2: SGHNT and YYREEE (reference sequence). The CDR3 length is 15 residues. CDR3 residues: CASSSTGTVNYGYTF. The DNA of the CDR3 is TGTGCCAGCAGCTCAACCGGGACAGTCAACTATGGCTACACCTTC.

The chain joins TRBV28 to TRBJ2-7, with a tentative D call TRBD2 (6 bases). CDR1 is MDHEN, CDR2 SYDVKM, per germline. This CDR3 is 12 amino acids long. The germline V and J ends were trimmed by 10 bases and 0 bases, with 10 bases remaining between them. CDR3 residues: CANDGSSYEQYF. The CDR3 DNA reads as TGTGCCAACGACGGGAGCTCCTACGAGCAGTACTTC.

The DNA of the CDR3 is TGTGCCTGGAGTGTACGTCGGACAGTGAATCAGCCCCAGCATTTT. Its translation is CAWSVRRTVNQPQHF. The rearrangement links TRBV30 to TRBJ1-5, with D possibly being TRBD1 (6 bases). V was shortened by 0 bases and J by 4 bases, with 13 bases between the two germline ends. The CDR3 extends over 15 amino acids. Germline assignment: CDR1 GTSNPN and CDR2 SVGIG (reference sequence).

This clone is a singleton in its sample. The chain joins TRBV7-2 to TRBJ2-7; 9 positions match TRBD2. Germline V gene sequence: CDR1 SGHTA, CDR2 FQGNSA. The CDR3 is 15 amino acids. Losses at the gene ends were 2 bases for V and 3 bases for J; bases not matched to a gene: 5. Written as DNA, the CDR3 is TGTGCCAGCAGCTTATCTAGCGGGAAGGGCTACGAGCAGTACTTC. Its translation: CASSLSSGKGYEQYF.

The genes are TRBV9 and TRBJ1-5, with 7 nucleotides matching TRBD1. Germline trimming cut 0 bases from V and 6 bases from J; bases unmatched to any gene: 6. From germline, CDR1 is SGDLS and CDR2 YYNGEE. There are 15 residues in the CDR3. CDR3 sequence (DNA): TGTGCCAGCAGCGTAGAAGAGGGGGCGGGTCAGCCCCAGCATTTT. Its protein product is CASSVEEGAGQPQHF. The entire variable domain, with the rest obtained from reference TRBV9 and TRBJ1-5, is as follows: DSGVTQTPKHLITATGQRVTLRCSPRSGDLSVYWYQQSLDQGLQFLIQYYNGEERAKGNILERFSAQQFPDLHSELNLSSLELGDSALYFCASSVEEGAGQPQHFGDGTRLSIL.

V is TRBV6-5 and J is TRBJ2-3; D is possibly TRBD2 (7 bases). Trimming removed 7 bases from V and 5 bases from J, with 16 bases in between. Germline V gene sequence: CDR1 MNHEY, CDR2 SVGAGI. The CDR3 extends over 14 amino acids. In nucleotides, the CDR3 is TGTGCCAGCATTATGGGGGGGCCTCAAGATACGCAGTATTTT. Translated, it gives CASIMGGPQDTQYF.

CDR3: CASGSGATYEQYF. In DNA form, the CDR3 reads TGTGCCAGCGGGAGCGGGGCGACCTACGAGCAGTACTTC. The V and J genes are TRBV2 and TRBJ2-7; 7 nucleotides agree with TRBD2. CDR3 length equals 13 residues. After removal of 8 bases from V and 2 bases from J, the junction contained 6 bases not matched to a gene. Germline lookup yields CDR1 SNHLY and CDR2 FYNNEI.

This sequence joins TRBV14 and TRBJ2-1; 11 bases fit TRBD2. With 2 bases clipped from V and 9 bases from J, the junction kept 6 bases outside the gene matches. Per germline, CDR1 SGHDN and CDR2 FVKESK. This CDR3 has 15 amino acids. The CDR3 loop reads CASSQRLAGMGEQFF. CDR3 sequence (DNA): TGTGCCAGCAGCCAACGACTAGCGGGAATGGGTGAGCAGTTCTTC.

The rearrangement links TRBV4-3 to TRBJ2-2, with 11 bases that match TRBD2. The length of the CDR3 is 17 residues. V lost 0 bases and J lost 5; bases outside the gene matches: 5. Germline CDR1 is LGHNA and CDR2 is YSLEER. CDR3 nucleotide sequence: TGCGCCAGCAGCCAAGAACGACTAGCGGGAAGAACCGGGGAGCTGTTTTTT. Its protein is CASSQERLAGRTGELFF.

The chain is built from TRBV5-1 and TRBJ2-7, with D maybe TRBD1 (5 bases). The CDR3 length is 15 residues. Germline loops: CDR1 SGHRS, CDR2 YFSETQ. Between the trimmed V and J ends, which lost 5 bases and 1 base, there was a span of 16 bases. DNA of the CDR3: TGCGCCAGCAGACGTGGTGAGGACATATCCTACGAGCAGTACTTC. It codes for CASRRGEDISYEQYF.

This chain joins TRBV4-3 and TRBJ1-4; 7 bases line up with TRBD1. V gave up 1 base and J gave up 7 bases; unmatched junction bases: 6. This CDR3 is 15 amino acids long. Germline loops: CDR1 LGHNA, CDR2 YSLEER. This CDR3 is CASSQGGGVGEKLFF. The DNA for the CDR3 is TGCGCCAGCAGCCAAGGAGGGGGCGTCGGTGAAAAACTGTTTTTT.

The count of this clone is one. CDR3 coding DNA: TGTGCCATCATGCGGGCTAGCGGGAGCTCCTACGAGCAGTACTTC. It specifies CAIMRASGSSYEQYF. The chain couples TRBV10-3 to TRBJ2-7; 10 nucleotides match TRBD2. This CDR3 region has 15 residues. Per germline, CDR1 ENHRY and CDR2 SYGVKD. The junction had 6 bases not matched to a gene; V was cut back by 7 bases and J by 0 bases.